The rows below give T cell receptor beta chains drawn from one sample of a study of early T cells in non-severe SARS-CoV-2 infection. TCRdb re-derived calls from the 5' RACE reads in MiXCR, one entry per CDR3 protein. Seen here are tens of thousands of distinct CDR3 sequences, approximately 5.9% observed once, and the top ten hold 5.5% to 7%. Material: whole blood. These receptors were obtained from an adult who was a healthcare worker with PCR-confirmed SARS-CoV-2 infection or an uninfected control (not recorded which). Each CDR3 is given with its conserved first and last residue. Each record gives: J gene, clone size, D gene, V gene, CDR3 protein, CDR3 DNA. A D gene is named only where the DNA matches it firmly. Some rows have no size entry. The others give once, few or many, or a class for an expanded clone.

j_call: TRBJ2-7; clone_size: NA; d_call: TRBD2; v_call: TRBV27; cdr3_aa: CASSLAAGYEQYF; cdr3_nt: TGTGCCAGCAGCCTAGCGGCCGGCTACGAGCAGTACTTC
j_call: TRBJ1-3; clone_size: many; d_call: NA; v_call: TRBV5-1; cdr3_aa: CASSLDSGNTIYF; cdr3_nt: TGCGCCAGCAGCTTGGATTCTGGAAACACCATATATTTT
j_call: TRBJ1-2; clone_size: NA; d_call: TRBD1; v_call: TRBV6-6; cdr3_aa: CASSFSGTVRNGYTF; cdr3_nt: TGTGCCAGCAGCTTCTCCGGGACAGTGAGAAATGGCTACACCTTC
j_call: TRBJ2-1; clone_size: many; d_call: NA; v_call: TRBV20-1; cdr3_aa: CSATPGRPNEQFF; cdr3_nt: TGCAGTGCGACCCCTGGACGGCCCAATGAGCAGTTCTTC
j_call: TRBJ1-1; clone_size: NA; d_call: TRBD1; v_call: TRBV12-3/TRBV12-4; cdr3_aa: CASRGGTVMNTEAFF; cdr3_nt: TGTGCCAGCAGGGGGGGGACAGTCATGAACACTGAAGCTTTCTTT
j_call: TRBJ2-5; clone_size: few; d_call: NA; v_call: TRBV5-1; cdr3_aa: CASRLLGQETQYF; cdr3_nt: TGCGCCAGCAGACTACTAGGCCAAGAGACCCAGTACTTC
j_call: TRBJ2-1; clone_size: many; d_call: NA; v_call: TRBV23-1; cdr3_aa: CASSHLPYRDDSSYNEQFF; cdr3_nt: TGCGCCAGCAGTCACCTTCCCTACAGGGATGATAGCTCCTACAATGAGCAGTTCTTC
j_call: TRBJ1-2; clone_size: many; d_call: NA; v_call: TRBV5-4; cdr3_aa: CASSSGAGTDGYTF; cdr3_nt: TGTGCCAGCAGCTCCGGTGCGGGCACGGATGGCTACACCTTC
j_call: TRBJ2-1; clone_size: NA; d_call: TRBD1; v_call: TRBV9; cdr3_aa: CASRPGQGYNEQFF; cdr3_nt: TGTGCCAGCAGACCGGGACAGGGGTACAATGAGCAGTTCTTC
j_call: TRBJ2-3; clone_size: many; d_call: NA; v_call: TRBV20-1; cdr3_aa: CSARVSSGRADTQYF; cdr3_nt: TGCAGTGCTAGAGTGAGCTCCGGTCGTGCAGATACGCAGTATTTT
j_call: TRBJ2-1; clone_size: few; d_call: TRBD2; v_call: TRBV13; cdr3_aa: CASSIPGLAGRNEQFF; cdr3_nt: TGTGCCAGCAGCATCCCGGGACTAGCGGGGAGAAATGAGCAGTTCTTC
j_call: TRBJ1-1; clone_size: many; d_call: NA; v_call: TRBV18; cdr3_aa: CASSPRPGGSTEAFF; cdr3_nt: TGTGCCAGCTCACCAAGGCCGGGGGGCTCGACTGAAGCTTTCTTT
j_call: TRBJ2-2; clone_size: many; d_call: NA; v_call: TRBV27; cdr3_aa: CASSFLSGTGELFF; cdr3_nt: TGTGCCAGCAGTTTTCTAAGCGGCACCGGGGAGCTGTTTTTT
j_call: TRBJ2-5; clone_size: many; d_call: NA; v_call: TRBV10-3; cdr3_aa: CAISDTSVETQYF; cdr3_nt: TGTGCCATCAGTGATACAAGCGTGGAGACCCAGTACTTC
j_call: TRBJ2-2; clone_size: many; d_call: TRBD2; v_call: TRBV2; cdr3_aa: CASRDLAGGPVTGELFF; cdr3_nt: TGTGCCAGCAGAGATCTAGCGGGAGGGCCGGTGACCGGGGAGCTGTTTTTT
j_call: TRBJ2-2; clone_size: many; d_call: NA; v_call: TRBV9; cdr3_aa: CASSVGPPTSSGELFF; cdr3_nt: TGTGCCAGCAGCGTAGGTCCCCCGACTAGTTCGGGGGAGCTGTTTTTT
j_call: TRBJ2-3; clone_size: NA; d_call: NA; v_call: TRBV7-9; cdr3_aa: CASSITDTQYF; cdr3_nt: TGTGCCAGTTCGATCACAGATACGCAGTATTTT
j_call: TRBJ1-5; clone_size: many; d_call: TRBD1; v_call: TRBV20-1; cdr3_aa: CSAQRGGSPGGNQPQHF; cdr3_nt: TGCAGTGCTCAACGAGGGGGCTCCCCCGGGGGGAATCAGCCCCAGCATTTT
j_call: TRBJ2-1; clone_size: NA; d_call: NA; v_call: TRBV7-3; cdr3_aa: CASSSGTGLANEQFF; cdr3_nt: TGTGCCAGCAGCTCCGGGACAGGACTAGCTAATGAGCAGTTCTTC
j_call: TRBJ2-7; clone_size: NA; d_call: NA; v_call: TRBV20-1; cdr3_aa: CSARDGRVRAYEQYF; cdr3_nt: TGCAGTGCTAGAGATGGAAGGGTGAGGGCCTACGAGCAGTACTTC
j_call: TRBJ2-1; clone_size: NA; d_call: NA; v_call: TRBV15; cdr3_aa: CATSRTGAASYNEQFF; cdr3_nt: TGTGCCACCAGCAGGACCGGAGCAGCCAGCTACAATGAGCAGTTCTTC
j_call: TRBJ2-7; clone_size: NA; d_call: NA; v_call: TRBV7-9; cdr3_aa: CASSRSGEQYF; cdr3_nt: TGTGCCAGCAGCCGTTCGGGCGAGCAGTACTTC
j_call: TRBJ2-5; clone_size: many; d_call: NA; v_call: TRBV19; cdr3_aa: CASSRAGEEETQYF; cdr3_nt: TGTGCCAGTAGTAGGGCCGGGGAGGAAGAGACCCAGTACTTC
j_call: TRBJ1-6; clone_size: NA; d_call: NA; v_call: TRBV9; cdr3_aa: CASSLVDSLSSGNSPLHF; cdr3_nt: TGTGCCAGCAGCCTAGTGGACAGCCTATCCTCTGGCAATTCACCCCTCCACTTT
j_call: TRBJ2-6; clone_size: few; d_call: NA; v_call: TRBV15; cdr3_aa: CATSLADTPGANVLTF; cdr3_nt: TGTGCCACCAGCTTAGCTGACACTCCTGGGGCCAACGTCCTGACTTTC
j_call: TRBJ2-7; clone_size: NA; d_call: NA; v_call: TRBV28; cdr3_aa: CASSLRHEQYF; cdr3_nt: TGTGCCAGCAGTCTGCGCCACGAGCAGTACTTC
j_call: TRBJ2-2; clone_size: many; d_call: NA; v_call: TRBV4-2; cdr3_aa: CASSQDHAERRTGELFF; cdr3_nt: TGTGCCAGCAGCCAAGATCATGCGGAAAGGAGGACCGGGGAGCTGTTTTTT
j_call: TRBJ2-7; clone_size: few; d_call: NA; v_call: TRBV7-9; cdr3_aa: CASSPVDAHYEQYF; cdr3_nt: TGTGCCAGCAGCCCTGTTGACGCTCACTACGAGCAGTACTTC
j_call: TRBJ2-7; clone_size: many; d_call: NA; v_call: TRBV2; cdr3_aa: CASSVTTFYEQYF; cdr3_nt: TGTGCCAGCAGTGTCACAACGTTCTACGAGCAGTACTTC
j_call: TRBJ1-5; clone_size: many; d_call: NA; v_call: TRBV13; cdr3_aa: CASSLNPLRGGPHQPQHF; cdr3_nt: TGTGCCAGCAGCTTAAATCCGCTCAGGGGTGGGCCCCATCAGCCCCAGCATTTT
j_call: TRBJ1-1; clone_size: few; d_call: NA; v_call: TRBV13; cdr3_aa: CASSLRNTEVFF; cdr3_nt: TGTGCCAGCAGCCTCAGAAACACTGAAGTTTTCTTT
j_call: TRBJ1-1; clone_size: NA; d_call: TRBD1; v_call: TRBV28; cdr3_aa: CASSLRTGTNTEAFF; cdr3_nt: TGTGCCAGCAGTTTAAGGACAGGGACGAACACTGAAGCTTTCTTT
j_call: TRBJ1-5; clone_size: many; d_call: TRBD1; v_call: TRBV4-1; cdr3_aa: CASSQERGGQVDQPQHF; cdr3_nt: TGCGCCAGCAGCCAAGAGAGAGGAGGACAGGTTGATCAGCCCCAGCATTTT
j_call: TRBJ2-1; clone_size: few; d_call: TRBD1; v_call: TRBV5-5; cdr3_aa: CASSFGTGLTNEQFF; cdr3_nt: TGTGCCAGCAGTTTTGGGACAGGGTTAACTAATGAGCAGTTCTTC
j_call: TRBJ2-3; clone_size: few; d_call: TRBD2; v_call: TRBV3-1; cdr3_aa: CASSQAASGGDTQYF; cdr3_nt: TGTGCCAGCAGCCAAGCGGCTAGCGGGGGAGATACGCAGTATTTT
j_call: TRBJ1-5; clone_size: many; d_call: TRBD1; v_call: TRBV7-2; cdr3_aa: CASSADRGNQPQHF; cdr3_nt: TGTGCCAGCAGCGCCGACAGGGGAAATCAGCCCCAGCATTTT
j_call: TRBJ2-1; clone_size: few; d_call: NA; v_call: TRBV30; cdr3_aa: CAWSAYPRDFRYNEQFF; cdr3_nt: TGTGCCTGGAGTGCCTACCCCCGGGACTTTAGATACAATGAGCAGTTCTTC